This T cell receptor beta chain was captured in a study of OX40 agonist ivuxolimab in advanced cancers. Study-level findings and limits: Partial responders at 0.1-3.0 mg/kg had among the lowest clonal expansion. In a subset of nonresponders, normalized T-cell clonal expansion was also low. Researchers did not establish what antigens the expanded peripheral T cells target.

Germline CDR1 KGHSH, CDR2 LQKENI. V lost 0 bases to trimming and J lost 8 bases, with 10 bases between them. CDR3 length: 13 amino acids. This clone showed up just a few times. The antigen is undetermined. Clones were read by immunoSEQ multiplex PCR, and TCRdb kept only the in-frame ones, dropping some. Of about 48,000 clones in the sample, roughly 88% were seen once. The source of this sequence is an adult with an advanced solid tumor such as melanoma, head and neck, liver or kidney cancer. This chain links TRBV18 with TRBJ1-2; a possible D gene is TRBD1 (5 bases). The sample was CD4+ or CD8+ T cells sorted from blood, taken in a trial of the OX40 agonist ivuxolimab. This CDR3 is CASSPPGGNGYTF. CDR3 nucleotides: TGTGCCAGCTCACCACCGGGGGGGAACGGCTACACCTTC.